Each of the 13 T cell receptor beta chains below was sequenced from the same sample in a study of early T cells in non-severe SARS-CoV-2 infection. TCRdb recomputed calls from the 5' RACE reads with MiXCR, one row per CDR3 protein. The data contain tens of thousands of distinct CDR3 sequences, roughly 8.7% of them singletons. Sample: whole blood, taken at baseline. These receptors all come from an adult who was a healthcare worker with PCR-confirmed SARS-CoV-2 infection or an uninfected control (not recorded which).

The genes are TRBV12-3 or TRBV12-4 and TRBJ2-7; TRBD2 might be the D (5 bases). The CDR3 contains 15 residues. Trimming cost V 5 bases and J 3 bases, with 17 bases left between them. CDR3 sequence (DNA): TGTGCCAGCAGTCCCCCTCCGACTAACATCTACGAGCAGTACTTC. Protein sequence: CASSPPPTNIYEQYF.

V is TRBV7-9 and J is TRBJ2-7, with D possibly TRBD1 on 6 matching bases. V lost 5 bases and J 0 bases, leaving 17 bases between the germline ends. The CDR3 runs 16 residues. Germline loops: CDR1 SEHNR, CDR2 FQNEAQ (reference sequence). The CDR3 DNA follows: TGTGCCAGCAGCCCCCTCCGGGACACCAGCTCCTACGAGCAGTACTTC. Translated, it gives CASSPLRDTSSYEQYF.

The genes are TRBV19 and TRBJ2-7; TRBD1 is a possible D gene (6 bases). CDR3 length: 15 residues. Trimming stripped 5 bases from V and 2 bases from J, with 16 bases between. Germline-derived CDR1 and CDR2 are LNHDA and SQIVND (reference sequence). CDR3 bases: TGTGCCAGTAGTTCCCCCGGGACAACAACCTACGAGCAGTACTTC. It yields the protein CASSSPGTTTYEQYF.

This clonotype showed up just a few times. The CDR3: CASSYGGQLNEKLFF. CDR3 bases: TGTGCCAGTAGTTATGGCGGACAGCTGAATGAAAAACTGTTTTTT. This rearrangement joins TRBV19 to TRBJ1-4; TRBD1 might be the D (6 bases). V dropped 5 bases and J dropped 5 bases, with 15 bases sitting between them. The CDR3 loop spans 15 amino acids. CDR1 and CDR2 from the germline V gene are LNHDA and SQIVND (reference sequence).

V gene TRBV20-1 combines with J gene TRBJ2-3; D possibly uses TRBD1 or TRBD2 (5 bases each). Germline values: CDR1 DFQATT, CDR2 SNEGSKA (reference sequence). CDR3 length equals 13 residues. The V end lost 7 bases, the J end lost 1 base, and 12 bases lay between the germline ends. CDR3: CSGDHRGTDTQYF. The CDR3 DNA sequence: TGCAGTGGGGACCACCGGGGCACAGATACGCAGTATTTT.

The chain carries TRBV7-9 and TRBJ2-2; the D gene is possibly TRBD1 (5 bases). The CDR3 runs 12 residues. The V and J ends lost 11 bases and 2 bases respectively, with 9 bases between them. The germline CDR1 and CDR2 sequences are SEHNR and FQNEAQ (reference sequence). The CDR3 loop reads CAGRTNTGELFF. The DNA for the CDR3 is TGTGCCGGACGGACAAACACCGGGGAGCTGTTTTTT. The whole variable domain, remainder taken from reference TRBV7-9 and TRBJ2-2, is DTGVSQNPRHKITKRGQNVTFRCDPISEHNRLYWYRQTLGQGPEFLTYFQNEAQLEKSRLLSDRFSAERPKGSFSTLEIQRTEQGDSAMYLCAGRTNTGELFFGEGSRLTVL.

The rearrangement joins TRBV30 to TRBJ2-7, with 8 bases lining up with TRBD1. The germline gives CDR1 GTSNPN, CDR2 SVGIG (reference sequence). Trimming cost V 1 base and J 1 base; bases outside gene matches: 6. The CDR3 sequence is 15 residues long. CDR3 region: CAWSGGQGVSYEQYF. CDR3 sequence (DNA): TGTGCCTGGAGTGGCGGACAGGGCGTATCCTACGAGCAGTACTTC.

This rearrangement joins TRBV12-3 or TRBV12-4 to TRBJ2-6, with D hard to call. This CDR3 has 15 amino acids. V was clipped by 5 bases and J by 2 bases, with 10 bases between them. The CDR3 DNA is TGTGCCAGCAGTCCGACTCACGCTGGGGCCAACGTCCTGACTTTC. It translates to CASSPTHAGANVLTF.

This clonotype has only a few counts. V is TRBV4-2 and J is TRBJ2-3, with 10 bases identical to TRBD2. The CDR3 runs to 16 residues. V shed 4 bases, J shed 4 bases, and the junction held 8 bases outside the gene matches. Germline CDR1 reads LGHNA; CDR2 reads YNFKEQ. The CDR3 sequence: CASSPKRGGGADTQYF. The CDR3 nucleotides are TGTGCCAGCAGCCCTAAGCGGGGGGGCGGCGCAGATACGCAGTATTTT.

The rearrangement joins TRBV11-2 to TRBJ2-2; tentatively, D is TRBD2 (5 bases). The CDR3 runs to 15 residues. The V gene's germline CDR1 is SGHAT and CDR2 FQNNGV. Trimming removed 0 bases from V and 7 bases from J, with 12 bases in between. CDR3 nucleotides: TGTGCCAGCAGCTTAGAGGCGTTCGGAGGCGGGGAGCTGTTTTTT. Translating it yields CASSLEAFGGGELFF.

The chain combines TRBV3-1 with TRBJ2-2; a possible D gene is TRBD1 (6 bases). Trimming shortened V by 0 bases and J by 3 bases, and 14 bases separated the two germline ends. CDR3 size: 17 residues. From germline, CDR1 is LGHDT and CDR2 YNNKEL (reference sequence). CDR3 sequence: CASSQERDTSHTGELFF. In nucleotides, the CDR3 is TGTGCCAGCAGCCAAGAAAGGGACACGTCTCACACCGGGGAGCTGTTTTTT.

At least ten counts were recorded for this clonotype. The chain carries TRBV20-1 and TRBJ2-7, with 11 bases fitting TRBD2. The germline V gene has CDR1 DFQATT and CDR2 SNEGSKA (reference sequence). This CDR3 contains 15 residues. J was trimmed by 7 bases and V by 3 bases; bases with no gene match: 11. The CDR3, as DNA: TGCAGTGCTAGCCCCGGGACTAGCGGAGCAGGGGAGCAGTACTTC. It yields the protein CSASPGTSGAGEQYF.

In its sample, this clonotype was seen a few times. V and J are TRBV11-1 and TRBJ2-1; 7 nucleotides align to TRBD1. The CDR3 covers 16 residues. Losses at the gene ends were 4 bases for V and 0 bases for J; bases not matched to a gene: 6. Germline CDR1 SGHAT, CDR2 FQDESV (reference sequence). The CDR3 sequence: CASSSRTGASYNEQFF. The CDR3, as DNA: TGTGCCAGCAGCTCCAGAACAGGGGCCTCCTACAATGAGCAGTTCTTC.